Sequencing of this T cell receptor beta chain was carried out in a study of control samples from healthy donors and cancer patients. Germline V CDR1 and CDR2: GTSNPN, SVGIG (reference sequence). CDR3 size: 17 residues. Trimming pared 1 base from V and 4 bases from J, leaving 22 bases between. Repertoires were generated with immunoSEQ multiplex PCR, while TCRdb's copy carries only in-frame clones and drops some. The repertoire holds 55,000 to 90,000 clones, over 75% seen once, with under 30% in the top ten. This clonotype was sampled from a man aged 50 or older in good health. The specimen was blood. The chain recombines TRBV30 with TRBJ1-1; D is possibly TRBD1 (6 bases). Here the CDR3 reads CAWSAIPTGPRGTEAFF. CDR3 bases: TGTGCCTGGAGTGCAATACCAACAGGGCCTCGAGGCACTGAAGCTTTCTTT. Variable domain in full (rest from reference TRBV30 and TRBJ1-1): SQTIHQWPATLVQPVGSPLSLECTVEGTSNPNLYWYRQAAGRGLQLLFYSVGIGQISSEVPQNLSASRPQDRQFILSSKKLLLSDSGFYLCAWSAIPTGPRGTEAFFGQGTRLTVV.